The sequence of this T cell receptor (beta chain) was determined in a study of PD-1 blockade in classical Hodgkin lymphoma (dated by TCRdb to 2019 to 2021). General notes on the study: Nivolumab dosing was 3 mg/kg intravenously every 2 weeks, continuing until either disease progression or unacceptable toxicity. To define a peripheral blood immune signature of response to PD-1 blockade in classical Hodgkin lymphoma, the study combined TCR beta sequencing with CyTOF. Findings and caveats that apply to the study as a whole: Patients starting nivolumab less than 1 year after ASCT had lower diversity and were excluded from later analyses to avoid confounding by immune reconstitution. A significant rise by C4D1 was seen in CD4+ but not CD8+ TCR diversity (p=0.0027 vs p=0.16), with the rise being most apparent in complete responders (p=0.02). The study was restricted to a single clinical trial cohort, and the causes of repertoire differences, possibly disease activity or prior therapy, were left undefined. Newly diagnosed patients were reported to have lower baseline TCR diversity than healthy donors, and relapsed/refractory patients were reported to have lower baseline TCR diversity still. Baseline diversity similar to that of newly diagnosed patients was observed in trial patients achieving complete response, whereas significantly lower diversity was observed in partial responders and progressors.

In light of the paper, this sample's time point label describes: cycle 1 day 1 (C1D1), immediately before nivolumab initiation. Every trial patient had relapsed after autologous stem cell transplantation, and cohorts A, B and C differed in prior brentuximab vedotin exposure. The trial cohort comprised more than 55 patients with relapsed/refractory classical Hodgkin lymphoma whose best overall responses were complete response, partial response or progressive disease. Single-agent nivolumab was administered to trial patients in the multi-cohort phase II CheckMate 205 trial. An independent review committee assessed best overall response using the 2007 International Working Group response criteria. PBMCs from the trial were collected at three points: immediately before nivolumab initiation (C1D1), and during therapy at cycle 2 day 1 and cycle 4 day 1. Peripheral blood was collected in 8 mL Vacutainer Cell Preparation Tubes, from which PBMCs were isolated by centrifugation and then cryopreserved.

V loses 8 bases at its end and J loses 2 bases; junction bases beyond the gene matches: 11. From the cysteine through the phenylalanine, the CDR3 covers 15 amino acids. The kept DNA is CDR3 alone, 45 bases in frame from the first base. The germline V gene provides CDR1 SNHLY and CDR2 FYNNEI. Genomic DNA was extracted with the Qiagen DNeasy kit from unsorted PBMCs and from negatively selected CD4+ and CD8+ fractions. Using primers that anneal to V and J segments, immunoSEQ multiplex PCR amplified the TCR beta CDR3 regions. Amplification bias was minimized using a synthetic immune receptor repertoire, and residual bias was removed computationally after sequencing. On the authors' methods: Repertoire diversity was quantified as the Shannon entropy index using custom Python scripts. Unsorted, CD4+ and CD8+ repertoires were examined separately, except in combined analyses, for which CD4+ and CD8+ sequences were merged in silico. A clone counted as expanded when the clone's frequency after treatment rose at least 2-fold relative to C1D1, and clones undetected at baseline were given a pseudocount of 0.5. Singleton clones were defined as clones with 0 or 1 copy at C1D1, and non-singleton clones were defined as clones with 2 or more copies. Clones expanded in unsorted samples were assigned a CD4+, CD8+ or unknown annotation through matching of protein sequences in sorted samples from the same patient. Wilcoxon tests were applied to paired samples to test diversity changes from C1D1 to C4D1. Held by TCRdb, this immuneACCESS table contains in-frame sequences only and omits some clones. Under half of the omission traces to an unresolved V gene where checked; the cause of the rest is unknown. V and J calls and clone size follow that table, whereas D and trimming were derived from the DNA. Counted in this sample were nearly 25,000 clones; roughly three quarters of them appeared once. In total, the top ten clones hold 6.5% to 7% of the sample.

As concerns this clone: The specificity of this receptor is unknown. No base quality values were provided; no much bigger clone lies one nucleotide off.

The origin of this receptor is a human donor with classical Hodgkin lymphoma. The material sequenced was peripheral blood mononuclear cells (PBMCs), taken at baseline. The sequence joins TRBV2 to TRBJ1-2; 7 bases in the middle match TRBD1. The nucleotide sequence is TGTGCCAGCTTCAACCGGGACAGCGTAAACTATGGCTACACCTTC. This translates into CASFNRDSVNYGYTF.